This passage covers 2 T cell receptor beta chains from one sample sequenced in a study of blood T cells in healthy people across ages (dated by TCRdb to between 2014 and 2016). The library was generated by 5' RACE. Sequenced on an Illumina HiSeq 2500. A second roughly 6 to 12 cycle PCR used a sample-barcoded 5' primer and a J-beta primer mix. The raw public reads went through TCRdb reprocessing: fastp at Q25, MiXCR clone calling, in-frame beta chains kept. Entries that share a CDR3 protein sequence are merged under the most common genes and DNA. The sample table holds 1.5 million to 2 million distinct CDR3 sequences, of which 25% to 30% were seen once. Of the sample, roughly 8% is held by the ten largest clones. Source material: blood. The receptor source for this set is a young woman in good health.

This clonotype was seen at least ten times. This rearrangement joins TRBV5-1 to TRBJ2-1; 13 bases are shared with TRBD2. The CDR3 consists of 17 residues. Germline CDR1 and CDR2: SGHRS and YFSETQ. V dropped 0 bases and J dropped 6; count of bases not matched to a gene: 6. The CDR3 DNA follows: TGCGCCAGCAGCTTGGCGAAACTAGCGGGAGGGATCAATGAGCAGTTCTTC. This encodes CASSLAKLAGGINEQFF.

This clonotype was seen a few times. The genes are TRBV20-1 and TRBJ2-5; TRBD1 matches 7 bases. V lost 0 bases to trimming and J lost 3 bases; unmatched junction nucleotides: 7. CDR1 is DFQATT and CDR2 is SNEGSKA in the germline V gene (reference sequence). The CDR3 covers 15 residues. CDR3 coding DNA: TGCAGTGCTAGAGATCGGGCAGGGGGAAAAGAGACCCAGTACTTC. Its protein product is CSARDRAGGKETQYF.